Listed below are T cell receptor beta chains from one sample, sequenced in a study of OX40 agonist ivuxolimab in advanced cancers. This table comes from immunoSEQ multiplex PCR, and its TCRdb copy is limited to in-frame clones, with some not included. The sample yields about 69,000 clones, roughly 90% seen once. Sample: CD4+ or CD8+ T cells sorted from blood, taken in a trial of the OX40 agonist ivuxolimab. These receptors were collected from an adult with an advanced solid tumor such as melanoma, head and neck, liver or kidney cancer. The CDR3 runs from the conserved cysteine through the conserved F or W. The listing skips clone size in some rows; elsewhere it reads once, few, many or a size class.

clone size: -
V gene: TRBV20-1
J gene: TRBJ2-1
CDR3 protein: CSVKYDEQFF

clone size: -
V gene: TRBV29-1
J gene: TRBJ1-1
CDR3 protein: CSVVPVNTEAFF

clone size: -
V gene: TRBV15
J gene: TRBJ1-4
CDR3 protein: CATSFFGSPTNEKLFF

clone size: few
V gene: TRBV28
J gene: TRBJ2-7
CDR3 protein: CASSFRLAGVGGEQYF

clone size: -
V gene: TRBV11-2
J gene: TRBJ2-3
CDR3 protein: CASSPRGQSGTSTDTQYF

clone size: -
V gene: TRBV2
J gene: TRBJ2-7
CDR3 protein: CATARGTATYEQYF

clone size: -
V gene: TRBV4-1
J gene: TRBJ2-5
CDR3 protein: CASSQDQGGPQETQYF

clone size: -
V gene: TRBV27
J gene: TRBJ2-3
CDR3 protein: CASSFKGAVSTDTQYF

clone size: few
V gene: TRBV5-1
J gene: TRBJ2-5
CDR3 protein: CASSSRGQETQYF

clone size: -
V gene: TRBV10-2
J gene: TRBJ1-1
CDR3 protein: CASKGTGFTEAFF

clone size: -
V gene: TRBV5-1
J gene: TRBJ2-1
CDR3 protein: CASSMTGVPPDNEQFF

clone size: -
V gene: TRBV11-3
J gene: TRBJ2-1
CDR3 protein: CASSVGTGTFPRQFF

clone size: -
V gene: TRBV19
J gene: TRBJ1-5
CDR3 protein: CASSQTGGSGGQPQHF

clone size: -
V gene: TRBV28
J gene: TRBJ2-1
CDR3 protein: CASSSGASGYNEQFF